This T cell receptor beta chain was identified during a study of T cell repertoires in cytomegalovirus infection. Turning to the study itself: Indicated by public TCR beta signatures were CMV infection and matching HLA type.

TCRdb called the reads again in MiXCR, with one record for every CDR3 protein. The sample records some 70,000 distinct CDR3 sequences, about 22% being singletons. In this sample, this clonotype turned up many times. Its antigen remains unidentified. Study results and limitations: The ex vivo response was dominated by HLA-C-restricted CMV-specific TCR beta clonotypes. Summed frequency of public TCR beta families distinguished CMV carriers with the relevant HLA.

This CDR3 spans 15 amino acids. V was pared by 5 bases and J by 7 bases, with 18 bases between. Germline-derived CDR1 and CDR2 are SGHVS and FQNEAQ. Sequenced input: PBMCs, sequenced either directly or after in vitro stimulation (not recorded which). The genes are TRBV7-8 and TRBJ2-1; TRBD2 might be the D (6 bases). The receptor comes from a human donor in good health (CMV status not recorded). Some clones in this sample may be carry-over from other donors' samples. CDR3 sequence reads: CASSPPGLPLNEQFF. CDR3 in DNA: TGTGCCAGCAGCCCCCCGGGACTTCCCCTAAATGAGCAGTTCTTC.